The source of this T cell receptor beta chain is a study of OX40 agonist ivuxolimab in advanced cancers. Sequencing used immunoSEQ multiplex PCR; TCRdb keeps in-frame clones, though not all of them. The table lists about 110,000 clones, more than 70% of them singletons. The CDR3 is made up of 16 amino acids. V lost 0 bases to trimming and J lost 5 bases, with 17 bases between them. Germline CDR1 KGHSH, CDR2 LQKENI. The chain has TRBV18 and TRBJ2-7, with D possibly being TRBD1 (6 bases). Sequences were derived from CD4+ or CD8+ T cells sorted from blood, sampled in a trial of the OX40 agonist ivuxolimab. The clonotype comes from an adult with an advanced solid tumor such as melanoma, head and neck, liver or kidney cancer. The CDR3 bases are TGTGCCAGCTCACCACCGGTGGCAGGGGAGCTCAACGAGCAGTACTTC. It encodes CASSPPVAGELNEQYF.